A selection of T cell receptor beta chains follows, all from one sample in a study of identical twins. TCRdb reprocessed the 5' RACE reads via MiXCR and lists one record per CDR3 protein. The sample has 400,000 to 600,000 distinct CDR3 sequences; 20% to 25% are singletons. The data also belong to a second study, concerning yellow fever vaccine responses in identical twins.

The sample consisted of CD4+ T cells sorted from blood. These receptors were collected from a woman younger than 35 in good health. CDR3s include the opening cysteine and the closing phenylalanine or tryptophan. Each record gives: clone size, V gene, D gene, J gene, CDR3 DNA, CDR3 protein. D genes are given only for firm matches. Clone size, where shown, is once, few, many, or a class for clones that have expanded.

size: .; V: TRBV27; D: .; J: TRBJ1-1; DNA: TGTGCCAGCAAATCCATCCGGGACACGAGCTATGAAGCTTTCTTT; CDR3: CASKSIRDTSYEAFF
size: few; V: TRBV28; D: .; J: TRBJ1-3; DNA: TGTGCCAGCAGTTTCTATACAGAAACTGGAAACACCATATATTTT; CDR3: CASSFYTETGNTIYF
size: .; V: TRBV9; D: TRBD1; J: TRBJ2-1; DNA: TGTGCCAGCAGCGTAGAAGAGACAGGGAGTCTCTGGCAGTTCTTC; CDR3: CASSVEETGSLWQFF
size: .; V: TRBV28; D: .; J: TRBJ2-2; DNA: TGTGCCAGCAGCCCCACCTTACACGGGGTGGGGGGGGAGCTGTTTTTT; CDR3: CASSPTLHGVGGELFF
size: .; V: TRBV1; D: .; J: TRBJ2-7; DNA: TGCACCAGCAGCCAGGTCCTGACTAGCGGGAGTTCCAACGAGCAGTACTTC; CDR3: CTSSQVLTSGSSNEQYF
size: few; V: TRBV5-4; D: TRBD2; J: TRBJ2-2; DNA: TGTGCCAGCAGTTTGGCCCCACTACTAGCGGGGGATCACACCGGGGAGCTGTTTTTT; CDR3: CASSLAPLLAGDHTGELFF
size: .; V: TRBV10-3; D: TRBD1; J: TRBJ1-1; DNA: TGTGCCAGCGGACAGGGGTCGAGCACTGAAGCTTTCTTT; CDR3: CASGQGSSTEAFF
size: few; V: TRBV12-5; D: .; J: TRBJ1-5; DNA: TGTGCTAGTGGCCCCGTCAGCAGCATCAATCAGCCCCAGCATTTT; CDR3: CASGPVSSINQPQHF
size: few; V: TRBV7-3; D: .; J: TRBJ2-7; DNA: TGTGCCAGCAGCTTAACGGGAACGGTTGGCGACGAGCAGTACTTC; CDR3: CASSLTGTVGDEQYF
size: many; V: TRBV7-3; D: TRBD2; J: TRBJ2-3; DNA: TGTGCCAGCAGCTCTAGCGGCACCAGCACAGATACGCAGTATTTT; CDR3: CASSSSGTSTDTQYF
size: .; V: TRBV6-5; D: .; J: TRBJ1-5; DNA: TGTGCCAGCAGTTGGAAGGGAAATCAGCCCCAGCATTTT; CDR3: CASSWKGNQPQHF
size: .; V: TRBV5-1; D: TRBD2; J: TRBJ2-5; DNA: TGCGCCAGCAGCCGTGGGACTAGCGGGGCCACCCAAGAGACCCAGTACTTC; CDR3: CASSRGTSGATQETQYF
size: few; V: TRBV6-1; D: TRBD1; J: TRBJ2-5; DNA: TGTGCCAGCAATCCGACAGGGCGAGGGACCCAGTACTTC; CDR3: CASNPTGRGTQYF
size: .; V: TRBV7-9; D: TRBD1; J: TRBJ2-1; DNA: TGTGCCAGCAGCACCCTGCAGGGGGCCAACAATGAGCAGTTCTTC; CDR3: CASSTLQGANNEQFF
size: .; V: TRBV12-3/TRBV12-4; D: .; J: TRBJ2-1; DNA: TGTGCCAGCAGTTTACGGGGGATTCGTGCAAATGAGCAGTTCTTC; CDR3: CASSLRGIRANEQFF
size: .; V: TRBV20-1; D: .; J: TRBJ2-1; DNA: TGCAGTGCTAGAGATCAGGGGTGGAGGTATGAGCAGTTCTTC; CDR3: CSARDQGWRYEQFF
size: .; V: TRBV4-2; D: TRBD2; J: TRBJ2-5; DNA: TGTGCCAGCAGCCAAGGGGGAAGCGGGAGCGCCCAAGAGACCCAGTACTTC; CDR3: CASSQGGSGSAQETQYF
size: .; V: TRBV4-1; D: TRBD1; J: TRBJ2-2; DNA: TGCGCCAGCAGCCAGGGACAGCGCACCGGGGAGCTGTTTTTT; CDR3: CASSQGQRTGELFF
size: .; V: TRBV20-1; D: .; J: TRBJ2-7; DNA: TGCAGTGCTAGACCTTTAGACAGATTGGGGTCCTACGAGCAGTACTTC; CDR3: CSARPLDRLGSYEQYF
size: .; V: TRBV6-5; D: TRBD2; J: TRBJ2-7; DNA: TGTGCCAGCACTTATAGAGCGGGAGGATCCGAGCAGTACTTC; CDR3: CASTYRAGGSEQYF
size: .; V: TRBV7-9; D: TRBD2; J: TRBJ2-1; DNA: TGTGCCAGCAGCTTCCAGGGAAGCGGCGGGGGGTACAATGAGCAGTTCTTC; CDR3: CASSFQGSGGGYNEQFF
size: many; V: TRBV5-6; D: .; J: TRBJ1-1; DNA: TGTGCCAGCAGCGCGGGGACTGAAGCTTTCTTT; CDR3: CASSAGTEAFF
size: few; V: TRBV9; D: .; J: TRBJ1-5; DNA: TGTGCCAGCAGCTGGGGGGGGGATAATCAGCCCCAGCATTTT; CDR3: CASSWGGDNQPQHF
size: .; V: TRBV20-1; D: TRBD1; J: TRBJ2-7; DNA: TGCAGTGTTGGGCAGGGGGTTAACGAGCAGTACTTC; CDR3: CSVGQGVNEQYF
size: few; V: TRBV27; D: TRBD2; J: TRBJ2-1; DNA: TGTGCCAGCAGTTTTGCGGGAGCCCCGGGATACAATGAGCAGTTCTTC; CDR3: CASSFAGAPGYNEQFF
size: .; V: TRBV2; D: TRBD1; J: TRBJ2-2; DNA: TGTGCCAGCTCAAGGAGGGGACAGGGGAACACCGGGGAGCTGTTTTTT; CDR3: CASSRRGQGNTGELFF
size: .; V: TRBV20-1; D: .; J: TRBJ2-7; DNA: TGCAGTGCTATCAGCACAAGCCCCTACGAGCAGTACTTC; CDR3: CSAISTSPYEQYF
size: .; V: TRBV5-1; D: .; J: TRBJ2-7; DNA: TGCGCCAGCAGCCCTCAGGGACGGTCGCCCGGGGAGCAGTACTTC; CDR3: CASSPQGRSPGEQYF
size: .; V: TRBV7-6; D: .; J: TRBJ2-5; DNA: TGTGCCAGCAGCTTAGCAACGGCGGCTATGGTGAAGACCCAGTACTTC; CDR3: CASSLATAAMVKTQYF
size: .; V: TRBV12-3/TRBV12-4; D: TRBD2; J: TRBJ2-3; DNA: TGTGCCAGCAGTCTTGGACTAGCGGGAGGGTCTCCCGTGATGGATACGCAGTATTTT; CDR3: CASSLGLAGGSPVMDTQYF
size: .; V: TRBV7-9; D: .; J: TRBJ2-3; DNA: TGTGCCAGCAGCTACAGGGGGGGCTTCACAGATACGCAGTATTTT; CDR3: CASSYRGGFTDTQYF
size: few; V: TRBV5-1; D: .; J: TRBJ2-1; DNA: TGCGCCAGCAGCAAAGTAGCTGGGTACTCCTACAATGAGCAGTTCTTC; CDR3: CASSKVAGYSYNEQFF
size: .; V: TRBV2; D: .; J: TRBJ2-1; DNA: TGTGCCAGCAGTCTACCCGGGACGCCTTCCAACAATGAGCAGTTCTTC; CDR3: CASSLPGTPSNNEQFF
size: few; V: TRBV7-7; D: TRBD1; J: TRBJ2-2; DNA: TGTGCCAGCAGCCCGGGCCAGGGGGCTGGCACCGGGGAGCTGTTTTTT; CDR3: CASSPGQGAGTGELFF
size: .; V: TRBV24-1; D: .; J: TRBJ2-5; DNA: TGTGCCACCAGCGAGGACAGTCAAGAGACCCAGTACTTC; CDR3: CATSEDSQETQYF
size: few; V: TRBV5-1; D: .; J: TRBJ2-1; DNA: TGCGCCAGCAGCTTGGCAGGGTCCGGTCCATCTGAGCAGTTCTTC; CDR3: CASSLAGSGPSEQFF
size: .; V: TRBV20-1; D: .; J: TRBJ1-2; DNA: TGCAGTGCAACCCGGACAGCGTACTATGGCTACACCTTC; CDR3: CSATRTAYYGYTF
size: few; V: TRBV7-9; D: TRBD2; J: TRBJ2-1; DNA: TGTGCCAGCAGCCCAGGTGGCGGGACTAGCTCCTACAATGAGCAGTTCTTC; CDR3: CASSPGGGTSSYNEQFF
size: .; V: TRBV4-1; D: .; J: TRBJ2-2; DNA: TGCGCCAGCAGCCAAGATGGGGGTTCGAACACCGGGGAGCTGTTTTTT; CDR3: CASSQDGGSNTGELFF
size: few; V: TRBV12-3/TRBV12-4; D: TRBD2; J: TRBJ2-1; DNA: TGTGCCAGCAGTTTGTTATCCTTTGGCGGGAGTCAGTTCAATGAGCAGTTCTTC; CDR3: CASSLLSFGGSQFNEQFF
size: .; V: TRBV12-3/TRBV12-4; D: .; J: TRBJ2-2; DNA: TGTGCCAGCAGTCAAGCCCCTTCCGGGGAGCTGTTTTTT; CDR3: CASSQAPSGELFF
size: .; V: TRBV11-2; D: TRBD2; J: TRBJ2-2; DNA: TGTGCCAGCAGCCACCCCCCCCGGACTAGCGGGGTGTGGAACACCGGGGAGCTGTTTTTT; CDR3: CASSHPPRTSGVWNTGELFF
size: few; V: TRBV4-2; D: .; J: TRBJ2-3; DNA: TGTGCCAGCAGCCAAGAATCCACAGATACGCAGTATTTT; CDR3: CASSQESTDTQYF
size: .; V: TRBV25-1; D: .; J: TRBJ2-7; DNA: TGTGCCAGCAGTGTGCAGGGCTTCTACGAGCAGTACTTC; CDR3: CASSVQGFYEQYF
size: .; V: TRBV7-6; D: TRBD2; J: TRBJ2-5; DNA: TGTGCCAGCAGCCCCTACGGGGCTAGCGGGTTGGGGACCCAGTACTTC; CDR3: CASSPYGASGLGTQYF
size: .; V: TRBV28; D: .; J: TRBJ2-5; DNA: TGTGCCAGCGGTTCCGGCACACAAGAGACCCAGTACTTC; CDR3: CASGSGTQETQYF
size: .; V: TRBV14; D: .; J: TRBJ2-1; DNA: TGTGCCAGCAGCTTCGACAGCTTAAGTGAGCAGTTCTTC; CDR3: CASSFDSLSEQFF
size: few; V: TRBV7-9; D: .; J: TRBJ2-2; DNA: TGTGCCAGCAGCTTAGCCTCTTTCTCCGGGGAGCTGTTTTTT; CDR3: CASSLASFSGELFF
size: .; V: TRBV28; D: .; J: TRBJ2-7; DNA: TGTGCCAGCCACCCGACGGGCAGGGGACGAATTGAGCAGTACTTC; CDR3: CASHPTGRGRIEQYF
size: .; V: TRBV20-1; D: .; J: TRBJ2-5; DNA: TGCAGTGCTAGCTCCCCCACATCCGAGACCCAGTACTTC; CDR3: CSASSPTSETQYF
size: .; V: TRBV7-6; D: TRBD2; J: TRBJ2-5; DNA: TGTGCCAGCAGCTTACCGACGGGGCTAGCGGGAGAGACCCAGTACTTC; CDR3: CASSLPTGLAGETQYF
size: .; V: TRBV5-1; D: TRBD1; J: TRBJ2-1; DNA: TGCGCCAGCAGCTTACAGGGACAGGAAGGGTGGCAGTTCTTC; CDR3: CASSLQGQEGWQFF
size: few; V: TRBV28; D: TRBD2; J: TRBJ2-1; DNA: TGTGCCAGCAGCTCTAGCGGGAGGATAAATGAGCAGTTCTTC; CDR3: CASSSSGRINEQFF
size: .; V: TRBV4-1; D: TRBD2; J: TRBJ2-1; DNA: TGCGCCAGCAGCCACCCATTATCGGTTGGGACTAGCGGGAGGGATGAGCAGTTCTTC; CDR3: CASSHPLSVGTSGRDEQFF
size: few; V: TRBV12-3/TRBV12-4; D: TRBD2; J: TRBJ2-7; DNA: TGTGCCAGCAGAATTAGCGGGGGATACGAGCAGTACTTC; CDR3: CASRISGGYEQYF
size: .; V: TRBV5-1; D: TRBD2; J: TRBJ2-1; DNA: TGCGCCAGCAGCTCCCGAGGACTAGCGGGAGTTGGTGGTGAGCAGTTCTTC; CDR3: CASSSRGLAGVGGEQFF
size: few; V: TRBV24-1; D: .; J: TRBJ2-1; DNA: TGTGCCACGAGTGAGGTGCGGACCTACAATGAGCAGTTCTTC; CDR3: CATSEVRTYNEQFF
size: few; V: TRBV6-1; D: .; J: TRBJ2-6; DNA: TGTGCCAGCAGTCTCCTGATTGAGCCTGGGGCCAACGTCCTGACTTTC; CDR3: CASSLLIEPGANVLTF
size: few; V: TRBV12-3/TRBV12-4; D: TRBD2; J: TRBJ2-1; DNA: TGTGCCAGCAGTGACCGATTAGCGGGAGACTTCTTC; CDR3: CASSDRLAGDFF